The following is a T cell receptor beta chain sequence with its context. Its antigen is unknown. No quality values exist for individual bases; no much larger clone is one base distant. The data derive from a study of blood T cell repertoires in COVID-19 (dated by TCRdb to 2018 to 2021). Broadly, across the study: Collaborator samples came from the United States, Italy and Spain and covered acute and convalescent phases of COVID-19. Where HLA class I and class II types were available, the types were taken from metadata supplied by the sample provider, not from assay-based typing. The prospective study material was composed of cDNA or gDNA derived from T cells, B-cell-depleted T cells, or PBMCs. A freely available public database, intended as a resource for researchers studying the immune response to SARS-CoV-2, is where the repertoires were released. The samples were drawn from the first 160 participants of the ongoing ImmuneRACE study and from 1,254 subjects provided by 6 global collaborators. Deeply sampled blood TCRbeta repertoires from subjects exposed to, actively infected with, or recovered from COVID-19 were included in the dataset. The sample metadata nearly always contained a de-identified subject ID, COVID-19 status, age in years and sex. The study at large found these results: How much clinical and demographic metadata was included differed by source and by participant, and the metadata was provided uncurated.

One collaborating source in Seattle enrolled patients while the patients were actively infected and followed the patients over time throughout the course of disease. Collaborating institutions collected whole blood in K2EDTA tubes following their own protocols. Collaborator samples were shipped for TCRbeta analysis as frozen whole blood, isolated PBMCs, or DNA extracted from either sample type. TCRbeta CDR3 regions were amplified from genomic DNA by means of the immunoSEQ Assay, a bias-controlled multiplex PCR. The authors' pipeline ran thus. Nucleated cell counts per sample were estimated from amplification of reference gene primers within the assay. To quantify the absolute abundance of each unique TCRbeta CDR3 rearrangement, sequence reads were collapsed and filtered. Productive Simpson clonality was computed per sample as the square root of Simpson's diversity index over productive rearrangements. In TCRdb, the immuneACCESS table is reduced to in-frame sequences with V and J assigned. These tables do not hold every clone; where another copy was compared, an unresolved V gene accounts for under half, and the others remain unexplained. For V, J and clone size, that table is used; D and trimming come from the DNA. The sample contains 120,000 to 150,000 clones, approximately 83% of them found a single time. The ten largest clones represent roughly 8% of the sample.

Sequencing was performed on peripheral blood. The TCR comes from a woman aged 60-75 years with COVID-19, enrolled during active disease.

In nucleotides, the sequence is TGTGCCTGGAGTGGAAGCGGGGCGAGTTTTGAGACCCAGTACTTC. It translates as CAWSGSGASFETQYF. This chain joins TRBV30 to TRBJ2-5, and TRBD2 matches 7 of the central bases. The CDR3 contains 15 residues, cysteine and phenylalanine counted. Solely the CDR3 DNA is kept, with 45 bases framed from the first base. For this chain, trimming is 1 base at the V end and 5 bases at the J end, and the number of junction bases without a gene match is 10. The germline V gene (reference sequence) yields GTSNPN for CDR1 and SVGIG for CDR2.